Shown below are 21 T cell receptor beta chains from a single sample sequenced in a study of shared clonotypes between healthy human individuals (dated by TCRdb to about 2020). CD8 naive samples were obtained by positive selection for CCR7 among CD45RO-negative cells, yielding a CD45RA+CCR7+ population from which TemRA cells were excluded. The library was built by means of the immunoSEQ multiplex PCR assay. The table comes from immuneACCESS by way of TCRdb, which keeps in-frame sequences with V and J called. Part of the clones is missing from these tables; in studies checked, under half for an unresolved V gene and the rest for unknown reasons. Across this sample there are roughly 1,800,000 clones, with around 96% seen only once. The ten largest account for roughly 1.2% of the sample. The sequenced sample was naive CD8+ T cells sorted from blood. Sample cell subset or site, as interpreted from the label and publication: CD45RA+CCR7+. The receptors derive from a man between 18 and 29 years old in good health.

J is TRBJ2-7 and V is TRBV4-3; 10 nucleotides match TRBD2. The CDR3 length is 15 residues. Losses at the gene ends were 5 bases for V and 2 bases for J; bases not matched to a gene: 6. Germline CDR1 reads LGHNA; CDR2 reads YSLEER. The CDR3 is CASSAELAGTYEQYF. CDR3 coding DNA: TGCGCCAGCAGCGCGGAACTAGCGGGAACCTACGAGCAGTACTTC.

This chain connects TRBV5-6 to TRBJ2-1; no clear D gene. Germline V lookup: CDR1 SGHDT, CDR2 YYEEEE. Trimming stripped 0 bases from V and 3 bases from J, with 10 bases between. The CDR3 consists of 15 residues. The CDR3 DNA reads TGTGCCAGCAGCTTGGAGGTTGTCAGCTACAATGAGCAGTTCTTC. Its protein product is CASSLEVVSYNEQFF.

The chain combines TRBV27 with TRBJ1-6; D possibly corresponds to TRBD1 (5 bases). The germline gives CDR1 MNHEY, CDR2 SMNVEV (reference sequence). The CDR3 is 14 residues long. The V end was cut by 6 bases, the J end by 6 bases, with 12 bases between. CDR3 bases: TGTGCCAGCAGACCGCAGGGTTCTAATTCACCCCTCCACTTT. Translation: CASRPQGSNSPLHF.

This chain uses TRBV6-5 with TRBJ1-6; D call uncertain. Trimming pared 5 bases from V and 6 bases from J, leaving 8 bases between. Germline-derived CDR1 and CDR2 are MNHEY and SVGAGI. The CDR3 has 13 residues. CDR3 nucleotide sequence: TGTGCCAGCAGTATATATCTTAATTCACCCCTCCACTTT. Its protein product is CASSIYLNSPLHF.

The chain joins TRBV10-1 to TRBJ2-7, with D maybe TRBD1 (5 bases). The CDR3 covers 17 residues. Germline assignment: CDR1 WNHNN and CDR2 SYGVQD (reference sequence). Trimming stripped 0 bases from V and 5 bases from J, with 20 bases between. The CDR3 nucleotides read TGCGCCAGCAGTGAGTCCGGCGGTTTTGACAGTCCGCACGAGCAGTACTTC. This sequence encodes CASSESGGFDSPHEQYF.

The V call is TRBV11-2, the J call TRBJ2-7; possible D gene TRBD1, 6 bases. The CDR3 extends over 17 amino acids. V was cut by 2 bases and J by 2 bases, with 19 bases left in between. The germline gives CDR1 SGHAT, CDR2 FQNNGV. CDR3 bases: TGTGCCAGCAGCTTATTACGAGGACAGCGGACGACCTACGAGCAGTACTTC. Translating gives CASSLLRGQRTTYEQYF.

This chain connects TRBV6-6 to TRBJ2-3; D is ambiguous. CDR1 is MNHNY, CDR2 SVGAGI, per germline (reference sequence). Trimming removed 8 bases from V and 7 bases from J, with 7 bases in between. This CDR3 is built from 10 residues. The chain's CDR3 is CASSENTQYF. For the CDR3, the DNA is TGTGCCAGCTCCGAGAATACGCAGTATTTT.

The chain has TRBV7-8 and TRBJ2-1; 10 bases map to TRBD2. Germline CDR1 SGHVS, CDR2 FQNEAQ. V lost 6 bases to trimming and J lost 7 bases; unmatched junction nucleotides: 9. The CDR3 runs to 15 residues. The CDR3 DNA sequence: TGTGCCAGCAGTCCGGGCAGCGGGGGGGCTAATGAGCAGTTCTTC. Its translation: CASSPGSGGANEQFF.

V is TRBV5-1 and J is TRBJ2-3; tentative D call: TRBD1 (6 bases). The CDR3 extends over 15 amino acids. In germline, CDR1 is SGHRS, CDR2 YFSETQ. Trimming removed 0 bases from V and 3 bases from J, with 11 bases in between. As DNA, the CDR3 is TGCGCCAGCAGCTTGGAGGCAGGGGATACAGATACGCAGTATTTT. Its protein is CASSLEAGDTDTQYF.

J is TRBJ2-7 and V is TRBV7-8; 14 bases map to TRBD2. J was trimmed by 4 bases and V by 6 bases; bases with no gene match: 5. Germline CDR1 reads SGHVS; CDR2 reads FQNEAQ. This CDR3 has 15 amino acids. CDR3 sequence: CASSWGLAGAYEQYF. DNA for the CDR3: TGTGCCAGCAGTTGGGGACTAGCGGGAGCTTACGAGCAGTACTTC.

The genes are TRBV5-3 and TRBJ1-5; the match to TRBD1 covers 7 bases. TRBV5-3 is treated as an ORF (open reading frame) with a function not yet certain. J was trimmed by 3 bases and V by 0 bases; bases with no gene match: 18. CDR3 length equals 20 residues. The CDR3 DNA reads TGTGCCAGAAGCTTGGAACTACGGACAGTGCGCCAGGGGGTCAATCAGCCCCAGCATTTT. Translation: CARSLELRTVRQGVNQPQHF.

This clone was seen just once. This chain connects TRBV4-2 to TRBJ2-5; tentatively, D is TRBD2 (6 bases). V lost 0 bases and J 5 bases, leaving 22 bases between the germline ends. CDR1 LGHNA and CDR2 YNFKEQ come from the germline V gene. The CDR3 consists of 18 residues. CDR3 sequence: CASSQDRGTMEAGETQYF. The CDR3 DNA reads TGTGCCAGCAGCCAAGACCGCGGGACCATGGAGGCGGGGGAGACCCAGTACTTC.

The rearrangement links TRBV6-1 to TRBJ1-6; 7 positions match TRBD1. CDR1 and CDR2 (germline): MNHNS, SASEGT. This CDR3 spans 18 amino acids. Germline trimming cut 3 bases from V and 6 bases from J; bases unmatched to any gene: 14. The CDR3 here is CASSEGISQGVFNSPLHF. As DNA, the CDR3 is TGTGCCAGCAGTGAGGGGATCAGCCAGGGGGTATTTAATTCACCCCTCCACTTT.

The chain is built from TRBV7-9 and TRBJ1-3, with unresolved D. Trimming shortened V by 2 bases and J by 0 bases, and 14 bases separated the two germline ends. The CDR3 consists of 17 residues. CDR1 SEHNR and CDR2 FQNEAQ come from the germline V gene (reference sequence). For the CDR3, the DNA is TGTGCCAGCAGCTTACCTCGCGACTTTCTCTCTGGAAACACCATATATTTT. Protein sequence: CASSLPRDFLSGNTIYF.

V is TRBV29-1 and J is TRBJ1-1; D is possibly TRBD1 (6 bases). The V end was cut by 6 bases, the J end by 0 bases, with 17 bases between. The CDR3 is 15 amino acids. Germline assignment: CDR1 SQVTM and CDR2 ANQGSEA. In DNA, the CDR3 is TGCAGCGTCCTCGGCAGGGGAGGGATGAACACTGAAGCTTTCTTT. This gives the protein CSVLGRGGMNTEAFF.

This chain joins TRBV11-1 and TRBJ1-1; D gene uncertain. The V end lost 7 bases, the J end lost 11 bases, and 11 bases lay between the germline ends. Germline V CDR1 and CDR2: SGHAT, FQDESV (reference sequence). There are 10 residues in the CDR3. This CDR3 reads CASIHSFAFF. The CDR3, as DNA: TGTGCCAGCATCCACTCTTTCGCTTTCTTT.

Worth noting for this clone: Other DNA sequences of this sample code for an identical CDR3. This chain links TRBV6-5 with TRBJ2-7, with D hard to call. Germline V gene lookup returns CDR1 MNHEY and CDR2 SVGAGI. The CDR3 covers 13 residues. Trimming cost V 0 bases and J 3 bases, with 6 bases left between them. The CDR3 is CASSYSSNYEQYF. The CDR3 DNA sequence: TGTGCCAGCAGTTACTCATCGAACTACGAGCAGTACTTC.

This clone was observed once. This chain connects TRBV27 to TRBJ2-2; tentatively, D is TRBD2 (6 bases). Germline CDR1 and CDR2: MNHEY and SMNVEV (reference sequence). The CDR3 is 16 amino acids. Trimming left V 2 bases short and J 4 bases short, with 14 bases between. CDR3 bases: TGTGCCAGCAGTTTAATCGGGGGAGCCGGCACCGGGGAGCTGTTTTTT. Translated, it gives CASSLIGGAGTGELFF.

This chain uses TRBV7-6 with TRBJ2-1; weak D call: TRBD1 (6 bases). With 3 bases removed from V and 8 bases from J, the gap between germline ends came to 17 bases. CDR3 length: 15 residues. Germline V gene sequence: CDR1 SGHVS, CDR2 FNYEAQ. CDR3: CASSFGEASGDEQFF. Here the CDR3 DNA reads TGTGCCAGCAGCTTTGGTGAGGCCTCAGGGGATGAGCAGTTCTTC.

The chain is built from TRBV28 and TRBJ1-5, with D perhaps matching TRBD1 (5 bases). Germline values: CDR1 MDHEN, CDR2 SYDVKM. This CDR3 has 14 residues. V gave up 5 bases and J gave up 6 bases, with 14 bases separating them. CDR3: CASSPVGGGQPQHF. The DNA of the CDR3 is TGTGCCAGCAGTCCGGTGGGGGGAGGTCAGCCCCAGCATTTT.

The chain combines TRBV10-3 with TRBJ1-2, with a possible D match to TRBD1 (6 bases). Germline CDR1 ENHRY, CDR2 SYGVKD. The CDR3 is 13 residues long. Trimming shortened V by 0 bases and J by 7 bases, and 9 bases separated the two germline ends. CDR3 loop: CAISESAGVGYTF. The CDR3 DNA is TGTGCCATCAGTGAGTCGGCAGGGGTTGGCTACACCTTC.